The 9 T cell receptor beta chains below were found in one sample sequenced in a study of OX40 agonist ivuxolimab in advanced cancers. Here immunoSEQ multiplex PCR was the method, and the copy in TCRdb shows in-frame clones only, minus some. There are around 75,000 clones in the sample; 88% occur only once, and about 2.2% lies in the top ten. The sequenced sample was CD4+ or CD8+ T cells sorted from blood, obtained in a trial of the OX40 agonist ivuxolimab. The receptor source for this set is an adult with an advanced solid tumor such as melanoma, head and neck, liver or kidney cancer.

V and J are TRBV19 and TRBJ1-4, with D possibly being TRBD1 (6 bases). In germline, CDR1 is LNHDA, CDR2 SQIVND (reference sequence). Trimming removed 7 bases from V and 3 bases from J, with 18 bases in between. The CDR3 is 16 residues long. The CDR3 spells CASTSSLPGANEKLFF. The CDR3 coding sequence is TGTGCCAGTACCTCATCCCTCCCAGGGGCTAATGAAAAACTGTTTTTT.

This chain uses TRBV28 with TRBJ2-2, with D possibly matching TRBD2 (6 bases). Germline lookup yields CDR1 MDHEN and CDR2 SYDVKM. Trimming cost V 2 bases and J 4 bases, with 17 bases left between them. This CDR3 region has 17 residues. In DNA, the CDR3 is TGTGCCAGCAGTTTAGTTCCCCCTTTAGCGGTCACCGGGGAGCTGTTTTTT. Protein sequence: CASSLVPPLAVTGELFF.

The J gene is TRBJ1-1, the V gene TRBV19; D gene ambiguous. The length of the CDR3 is 18 residues. Trimming pared 4 bases from V and 5 bases from J, leaving 26 bases between. The V gene's germline CDR1 is LNHDA and CDR2 SQIVND (reference sequence). The CDR3 reads CASSTLGREQWDRTEAFF. CDR3 nucleotide sequence: TGTGCCAGTAGTACCCTGGGCCGAGAACAGTGGGATCGAACTGAAGCTTTCTTT.

The rearrangement links TRBV5-1 to TRBJ2-7, with 9 nucleotides matching TRBD1. V shed 0 bases and J 5 bases; nucleotides not matched to a gene: 6. Germline values: CDR1 SGHRS, CDR2 YFSETQ. CDR3 length: 15 amino acids. The CDR3 DNA follows: TGCGCCAGCAGCTTGGCCGGGACAGGGATGCACGAGCAGTACTTC. Protein product: CASSLAGTGMHEQYF.

The V gene is TRBV19, the J gene TRBJ2-5, with D tentatively TRBD1 (5 bases). Germline values: CDR1 LNHDA, CDR2 SQIVND (reference sequence). The CDR3 loop spans 14 amino acids. Trimming removed 5 bases from V and 5 bases from J, with 15 bases in between. This chain's CDR3 is CASSPRNPGETQYF. The CDR3 DNA reads as TGTGCCAGTAGTCCTCGCAATCCAGGGGAGACCCAGTACTTC. Supplemented by reference TRBV19 and TRBJ2-5, the full variable domain reads DGGITQSPKYLFRKEGQNVTLSCEQNLNHDAMYWYRQDPGQGLRLIYYSQIVNDFQKGDIAEGYSVSREKKESFPLTVTSAQKNPTAFYLCASSPRNPGETQYFGPGTRLLVL.

This chain connects TRBV19 to TRBJ1-5, with D tentatively TRBD1 (5 bases). Germline V gene sequence: CDR1 LNHDA, CDR2 SQIVND (reference sequence). V was trimmed by 6 bases and J by 4 bases, leaving 7 bases between them. CDR3 length equals 12 residues. The chain's CDR3 is CASRKGNQPQHF. In DNA, the CDR3 is TGTGCCAGTAGAAAGGGGAATCAGCCCCAGCATTTT.

This chain connects TRBV6-5 to TRBJ1-1; the D is unclear. The CDR3 extends over 14 amino acids. Trimming left V 6 bases short and J 5 bases short, with 16 bases between. Looked up from germline, CDR1 is MNHEY and CDR2 is SVGAGI. CDR3 loop: CASRTTSAGTEAFF. DNA of the CDR3: TGTGCCAGCAGAACGACCTCGGCGGGGACTGAAGCTTTCTTT.

The gene calls are TRBV30 and TRBJ2-5, with D perhaps assigned TRBD1 or TRBD2 (6 bases each). V was cut by 4 bases and J by 5 bases, with 14 bases left in between. Germline V gene lookup returns CDR1 GTSNPN and CDR2 SVGIG (reference sequence). CDR3 length: 13 residues. The CDR3 loop is CAWNFRGGETQYF. Written as DNA, the CDR3 is TGTGCCTGGAACTTCAGAGGGGGGGAGACCCAGTACTTC.

This clone was counted a single time. The chain couples TRBV18 to TRBJ1-5; D unresolved. Germline-derived CDR1 and CDR2 are KGHSH and LQKENI. V lost 0 bases to trimming and J lost 4 bases, with 10 bases between them. The CDR3 is 15 amino acids. CDR3 DNA sequence: TGTGCCAGCTCACCACCCCCGGAAGGGAATCAGCCCCAGCATTTT. Protein sequence: CASSPPPEGNQPQHF.